The rows below give T cell receptor beta chains drawn from one sample of a study of cytomegalovirus exposure and HLA in healthy donors. Measured with immunoSEQ multiplex PCR; TCRdb has only the in-frame clones, and not every one. In the table there are 25,000 to 35,000 clones, about 60% of which are singletons. The sample was PBMCs. The receptors shown here come from a man over 45 in good health and CMV-seropositive. The CDR3 runs from the conserved cysteine through the conserved F or W. A D gene is named only where the DNA matches it firmly. Part of the rows lack a size; the others show once, few, many or a class for expanded clones.

once	TRBD2	TRBV4-2	TRBJ2-7	CASSSRGLAGGEEQYF	TGTGCCAGCAGCTCCAGGGGACTAGCGGGAGGTGAAGAGCAGTACTTC
.	.	TRBV27	TRBJ1-5	CASSPGSARQPQHF	TGTGCCAGCAGTCCGGGGAGCGCCAGGCAGCCCCAGCATTTT
medium-sized	.	TRBV6-1	TRBJ2-5	CASTAGDPQETQYF	TGTGCCAGCACGGCCGGAGACCCCCAAGAGACCCAGTACTTC
.	TRBD1	TRBV5-4	TRBJ2-5	CASSPTQLTGLETQYF	TGTGCCAGCAGCCCGACACAACTGACAGGGTTAGAGACCCAGTACTTC
.	TRBD1	TRBV2	TRBJ2-2	CASSAAGQGASGELFF	TGTGCCAGCAGTGCAGCGGGACAGGGGGCATCCGGGGAGCTGTTTTTT
.	TRBD1	TRBV7-8	TRBJ1-4	CASSPKDRARDEKLFF	TGTGCCAGCAGCCCGAAGGACAGGGCGAGGGACGAAAAACTGTTTTTT
.	TRBD2	TRBV6-5	TRBJ2-7	CASRSGGGEQYF	TGTGCCAGCAGATCGGGCGGGGGCGAGCAGTACTTC
.	.	TRBV7-3	TRBJ2-7	CASSQGGEQYF	TGTGCCAGCAGCCAAGGGGGCGAGCAGTACTTC
.	TRBD2	TRBV30	TRBJ2-1	CARGGIMNEQFF	TGTGCCCGGGGAGGGATAATGAATGAGCAGTTCTTC
few	.	TRBV30	TRBJ2-5	CAWSVRVVETQYF	TGTGCCTGGAGTGTACGAGTAGTAGAGACCCAGTACTTC
.	TRBD1	TRBV7-9	TRBJ1-5	CASSRTGGQPQHF	TGTGCCAGCAGTAGAACAGGGGGGCAGCCCCAGCATTTT
.	.	TRBV19	TRBJ1-5	CASSIAASGGTQHF	TGTGCCAGTAGTATAGCGGCCAGTGGAGGGACCCAGCATTTT
few	.	TRBV29-1	TRBJ2-6	CSVLRGTGANVLTF	TGCAGCGTTCTCAGGGGAACTGGGGCCAACGTCCTGACTTTC
.	.	TRBV7-9	TRBJ1-1	CASSLIVNTEAFF	TGTGCCAGCAGCTTAATCGTGAACACTGAAGCTTTCTTT
.	TRBD1	TRBV2	TRBJ2-1	CASSDGQGFPYYNEQFF	TGTGCCAGCAGTGATGGACAGGGGTTCCCCTACTACAATGAGCAGTTCTTC
.	TRBD2	TRBV6-5	TRBJ2-4	CASRRTSGNIQYF	TGTGCCAGCAGACGGACTAGCGGAAACATTCAGTACTTC
.	.	TRBV6-1	TRBJ2-7	CAGGQTAGGSYEQYF	TGTGCCGGCGGTCAGACGGCGGGTGGCTCCTACGAGCAGTACTTC
.	TRBD1	TRBV6-5	TRBJ2-7	CASSSRTGVYEQYF	TGTGCCAGCAGTTCCAGGACAGGCGTCTACGAGCAGTACTTC
.	.	TRBV6-5	TRBJ2-1	CASSKSRGNEQFF	TGTGCCAGCAGTAAATCGAGGGGGAATGAGCAGTTCTTC
few	.	TRBV10-3	TRBJ2-3	CAISGLVVTNESPDTQYF	TGTGCCATCAGTGGCTTGGTGGTGACTAACGAGAGCCCAGATACGCAGTATTTT
.	.	TRBV5-1	TRBJ2-7	CASSLDGKTYEQYF	TGCGCCAGCAGCTTGGATGGCAAAACCTACGAGCAGTACTTC
.	TRBD2	TRBV4-2	TRBJ2-1	CASSQVAGGLGEQFF	TGTGCCAGCAGCCAAGTTGCGGGGGGGCTTGGGGAGCAGTTCTTC
few	.	TRBV6-6	TRBJ1-2	CASSYSGQRPNYGYTF	TGTGCCAGCAGTTACTCTGGACAGCGACCTAACTATGGCTACACCTTC
.	TRBD1	TRBV28	TRBJ2-7	CASSKPGQGAASYEQYF	TGTGCCAGCAGTAAGCCGGGACAGGGGGCGGCGTCCTACGAGCAGTACTTC
large	TRBD1	TRBV19	TRBJ1-5	CASSPRDRGGPQPQHF	TGTGCCAGTAGTCCCCGGGACAGGGGTGGGCCACAGCCCCAGCATTTT
.	.	TRBV28	TRBJ1-1	CASTSGGMNTEAFF	TGTGCCAGCACCAGTGGGGGGATGAACACTGAAGCTTTCTTT
.	.	TRBV30	TRBJ2-5	CAWSSDSQETQYF	TGTGCCTGGAGCTCGGACAGCCAAGAGACCCAGTACTTC
few	TRBD2	TRBV29-1	TRBJ2-3	CSVGTAGADTQYF	TGCAGCGTTGGAACAGCGGGGGCAGATACGCAGTATTTT
.	TRBD1	TRBV5-1	TRBJ2-7	CASRQGYAFEQYF	TGCGCCAGCAGACAGGGGTATGCGTTCGAGCAGTACTTC
few	TRBD2	TRBV7-2	TRBJ2-5	CASSTRTSGLGGETQYF	TGTGCCAGCAGCACAAGGACTAGCGGACTCGGGGGGGAGACCCAGTACTTC
.	.	TRBV9	TRBJ2-2	CASSDQGLSGELFF	TGTGCCAGCAGCGATCAGGGTTTATCCGGGGAGCTGTTTTTT
.	.	TRBV9	TRBJ2-7	CASSTGQSSYEQYF	TGTGCCAGCAGCACCGGACAGAGCTCCTACGAGCAGTACTTC
few	TRBD1	TRBV29-1	TRBJ1-4	CSVPQGATNEKLFF	TGCAGCGTGCCGCAGGGGGCGACTAATGAAAAACTGTTTTTT
.	TRBD2	TRBV5-1	TRBJ2-3	CASTHAGGPDTQYF	TGCGCCAGCACCCATGCGGGGGGCCCTGATACGCAGTATTTT
.	.	TRBV4-1	TRBJ1-5	CASSQEGWAPNQPQHF	TGCGCCAGCAGCCAAGAGGGTTGGGCCCCCAATCAGCCCCAGCATTTT
few	.	TRBV9	TRBJ2-2	CASSVEGAGELFF	TGTGCCAGCAGCGTAGAGGGAGCCGGGGAGCTGTTTTTT
.	TRBD1	TRBV4-1	TRBJ2-1	CASSQAGAGGMNEQFF	TGCGCCAGCAGCCAAGCGGGGGCAGGGGGCATGAATGAGCAGTTCTTC
.	TRBD2	TRBV28	TRBJ2-1	CASTALGGLDEQFF	TGTGCCAGCACCGCCCTCGGGGGGTTGGATGAACAGTTCTTC
.	TRBD1	TRBV28	TRBJ2-5	CASSLGTGVGETQYF	TGTGCCAGCAGTTTAGGAACAGGGGTGGGGGAGACCCAGTACTTC
.	TRBD2	TRBV9	TRBJ2-3	CASSDSGGLADTQYF	TGTGCCAGCAGCGATAGCGGGGGGCTTGCAGATACGCAGTATTTT
.	.	TRBV29-1	TRBJ1-2	CSVDSRDGYTF	TGCAGCGTTGATTCACGGGATGGCTACACCTTC
.	.	TRBV30	TRBJ2-6	CAWQTSGANVLNF	TGTGCCTGGCAAACCTCTGGGGCCAACGTCCTGAATTTC
.	.	TRBV6-5	TRBJ1-4	CASSYRGTVGEKLFF	TGTGCCAGCAGTTATAGGGGGACGGTCGGTGAAAAACTGTTTTTT
.	.	TRBV30	TRBJ2-3	CAWSVILTDTQYF	TGTGCCTGGAGTGTCATACTTACAGATACGCAGTATTTT
.	.	TRBV12-2	TRBJ1-5	CASRTGGPQHF	TGTGCAAGTCGCACAGGGGGGCCCCAGCATTTT
.	.	TRBV7-7	TRBJ2-5	CASSPLGQETQYF	TGTGCTAGCAGCCCTCTAGGACAAGAGACCCAGTACTTC
.	TRBD1	TRBV29-1	TRBJ2-7	CSVERDRGREQYF	TGCAGCGTTGAACGGGACAGGGGTCGCGAGCAGTACTTC
.	.	TRBV6-5	TRBJ1-4	CASGRGEKLFF	TGTGCCAGCGGACGCGGGGAAAAACTGTTTTTT
few	.	TRBV4-3	TRBJ1-5	CASSQGRTDGQPQHF	TGCGCCAGCAGCCAAGGAAGGACAGATGGTCAGCCCCAGCATTTT
few	.	TRBV5-1	TRBJ2-5	CASSRSPNAGETQYF	TGCGCCAGCAGTCGAAGTCCCAACGCGGGGGAGACCCAGTACTTC
.	.	TRBV5-1	TRBJ1-5	CASSRRGQPQHF	TGCGCCAGCAGCCGGCGGGGCCAGCCCCAGCATTTT
.	.	TRBV28	TRBJ2-6	CASTLGGPGANVLTF	TGTGCCAGCACCTTGGGGGGGCCTGGGGCCAACGTCCTGACTTTC
.	.	TRBV5-6	TRBJ2-2	CASSLSSGELFF	TGTGCCAGCAGCTTATCCAGCGGGGAGCTGTTTTTT
.	TRBD1	TRBV6-1	TRBJ1-1	CASSRQGYGTEAFF	TGTGCCAGCAGTCGACAGGGATACGGCACTGAAGCTTTCTTT
.	TRBD1	TRBV4-1	TRBJ1-1	CASSLGTGTTEAFF	TGCGCCAGCAGCCTCGGGACAGGGACCACTGAAGCTTTCTTT
few	TRBD1	TRBV10-3	TRBJ2-1	CAISERGGTGLNEQFF	TGTGCCATCAGTGAGAGGGGCGGGACAGGGTTAAATGAGCAGTTCTTC